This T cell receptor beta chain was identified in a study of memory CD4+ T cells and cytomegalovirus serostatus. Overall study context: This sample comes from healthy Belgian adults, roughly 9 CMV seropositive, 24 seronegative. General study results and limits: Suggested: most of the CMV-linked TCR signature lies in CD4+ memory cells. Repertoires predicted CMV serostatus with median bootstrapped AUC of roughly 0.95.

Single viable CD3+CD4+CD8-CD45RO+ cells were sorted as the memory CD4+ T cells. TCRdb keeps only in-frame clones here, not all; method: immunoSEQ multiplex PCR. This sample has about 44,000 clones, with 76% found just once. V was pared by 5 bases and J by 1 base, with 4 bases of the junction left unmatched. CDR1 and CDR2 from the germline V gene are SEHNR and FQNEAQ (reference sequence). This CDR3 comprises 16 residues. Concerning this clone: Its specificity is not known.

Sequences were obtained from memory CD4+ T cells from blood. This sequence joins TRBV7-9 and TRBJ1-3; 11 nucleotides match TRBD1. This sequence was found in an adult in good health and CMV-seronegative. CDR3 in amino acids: CASSTRDRGSGNTIYF. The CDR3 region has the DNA TGTGCCAGCAGCACCCGGGACAGGGGGTCTGGAAACACCATATATTTT. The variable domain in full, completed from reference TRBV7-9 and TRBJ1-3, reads DTGVSQNPRHKITKRGQNVTFRCDPISEHNRLYWYRQTLGQGPEFLTYFQNEAQLEKSRLLSDRFSAERPKGSFSTLEIQRTEQGDSAMYLCASSTRDRGSGNTIYFGEGSWLTVV.